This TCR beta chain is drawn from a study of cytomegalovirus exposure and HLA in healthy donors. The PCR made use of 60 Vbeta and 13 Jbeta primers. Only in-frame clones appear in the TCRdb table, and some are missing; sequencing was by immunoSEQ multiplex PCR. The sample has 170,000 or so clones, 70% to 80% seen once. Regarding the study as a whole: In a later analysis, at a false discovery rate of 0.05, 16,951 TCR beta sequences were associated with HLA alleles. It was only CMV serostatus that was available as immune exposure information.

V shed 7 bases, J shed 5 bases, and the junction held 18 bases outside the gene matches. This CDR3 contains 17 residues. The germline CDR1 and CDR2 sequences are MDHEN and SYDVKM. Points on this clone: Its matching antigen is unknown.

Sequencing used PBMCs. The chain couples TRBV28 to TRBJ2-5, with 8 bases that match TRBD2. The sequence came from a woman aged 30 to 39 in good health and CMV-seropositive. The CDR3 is CASNSNSGAGGWETQYF. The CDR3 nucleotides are TGTGCCAGCAACTCGAACTCGGGGGCGGGAGGCTGGGAGACCCAGTACTTC.